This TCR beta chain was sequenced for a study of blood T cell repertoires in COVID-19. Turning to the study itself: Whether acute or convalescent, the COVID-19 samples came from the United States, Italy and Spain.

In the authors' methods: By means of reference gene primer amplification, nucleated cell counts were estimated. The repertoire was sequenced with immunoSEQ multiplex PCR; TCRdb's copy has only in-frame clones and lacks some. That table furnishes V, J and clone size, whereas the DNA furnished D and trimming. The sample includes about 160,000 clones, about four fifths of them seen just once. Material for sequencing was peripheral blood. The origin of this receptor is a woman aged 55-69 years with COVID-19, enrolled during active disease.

CDR3: CASGSGELFF. The CDR3 region has the DNA TGTGCCTCGGGGTCCGGGGAGCTGTTTTTT. V is TRBV7-8 and J is TRBJ2-2; D may be TRBD2 (5 bases). V lost 11 bases and J 6 bases, leaving 7 bases between the germline ends. Germline CDR1 reads SGHVS; CDR2 reads FQNEAQ. The CDR3 extends over 10 amino acids.